This passage covers 13 T cell receptor beta chains from one sample sequenced in a study of T cell repertoires in cytomegalovirus infection (dated by TCRdb to between 2018 and 2020). The sequencer listed for this sample is Illumina HiSeq 1500. TCRdb ran its own pipeline on the public reads, namely fastp trimming at Q25 and MiXCR clone calling, and kept in-frame beta chains. Every entry covers one CDR3 protein and lists the most common genes and DNA from its rows. Counted in this sample were 400,000 or so distinct CDR3 sequences; 15% to 20% of them appeared once. The ten largest clones capture around 8.6% of the sample. The specimen was PBMCs. These receptors were collected from a human donor in good health (CMV status not recorded). Some clones in this sample may be carry-over from other donors' samples.

In this sample, this clonotype turned up a few times. The rearrangement joins TRBV11-2 to TRBJ2-1; 10 nucleotides align to TRBD1. The junction had 7 bases not matched to a gene; V was cut back by 2 bases and J by 0 bases. This CDR3 is 18 amino acids long. CDR1 is SGHAT and CDR2 is FQNNGV in the germline V gene. The CDR3: CASSLRDRGPNSYNEQFF. The CDR3 DNA is TGTGCCAGCAGCTTAAGGGACAGGGGTCCGAACTCCTACAATGAGCAGTTCTTC. Filled out from reference TRBV11-2 and TRBJ2-1, the complete variable domain reads EAGVAQSPRYKIIEKRQSVAFWCNPISGHATLYWYQQILGQGPKLLIQFQNNGVVDDSQLPKDRFSAERLKGVDSTLKIQPAKLEDSAVYLCASSLRDRGPNSYNEQFFGPGTRLTVL.

This clonotype was seen many times. The V call is TRBV7-2, the J call TRBJ2-4; 9 bases line up with TRBD2. The CDR3 totals 15 residues. Germline assignment: CDR1 SGHTA and CDR2 FQGNSA. J was trimmed by 1 base and V by 2 bases; bases with no gene match: 0. CDR3 protein: CASSLSGGAKNIQYF. The CDR3 nucleotides read TGTGCCAGCAGCTTAAGCGGGGGGGCCAAAAACATTCAGTACTTC.

There are a few counts of this clonotype. The J gene is TRBJ1-2, the V gene TRBV7-9; D is undetermined. Per the germline V gene, CDR1 is SEHNR and CDR2 is FQNEAQ (reference sequence). The CDR3 runs to 13 residues. Between the trimmed V and J ends, which lost 8 bases and 0 bases, there was a span of 10 bases. In nucleotides, the CDR3 is TGTGCCAGCTTCGGAGAAGCTAACTATGGCTACACCTTC. The encoded protein is CASFGEANYGYTF.

This clonotype was seen at least ten times. This chain joins TRBV12-3 or TRBV12-4 and TRBJ2-7, with TRBD2 matching over 8 bases. CDR3 length: 15 residues. J gave up 5 bases and V 4 bases, and 10 bases lay outside the gene matches. In DNA, the CDR3 is TGTGCCAGCAGTTCTCAATCGGGAGGGAACCACGAGCAGTACTTC. It is translated as CASSSQSGGNHEQYF.

This clonotype was recorded many times. The chain recombines TRBV7-2 with TRBJ2-3; unclear D gene. Trimming removed 3 bases from V and 0 bases from J, with 19 bases in between. The CDR3 consists of 18 residues. From germline, CDR1 is SGHTA and CDR2 FQGNSA. The CDR3 DNA follows: TGTGCCAGCAGCTTGAGGCCAGAAAAACTTTCTAGCACAGATACGCAGTATTTT. Translating gives CASSLRPEKLSSTDTQYF.

V and J are TRBV13 and TRBJ2-1; D remains unclear. The V end lost 3 bases, the J end lost 5 bases, and 8 bases lay between the germline ends. CDR3 length equals 13 residues. The germline CDR1 and CDR2 sequences are PRHDT and FYEKMQ (reference sequence). The CDR3 region is CASSFSWDNEQFF. The CDR3 DNA sequence: TGTGCCAGCAGCTTTTCCTGGGACAATGAGCAGTTCTTC. The whole variable domain, filled in from reference TRBV13 and TRBJ2-1, reads AAGVIQSPRHLIKEKRETATLKCYPIPRHDTVYWYQQGPGQDPQFLISFYEKMQSDKGSIPDRFSAQQFSDYHSELNMSSLELGDSALYFCASSFSWDNEQFFGPGTRLTVL.

This clonotype was counted many times. CDR3 residues: CASRQGFGSDEAFF. CDR3 coding DNA: TGTGCCAGCAGGCAGGGCTTCGGGTCGGATGAAGCTTTCTTT. The J gene is TRBJ1-1, the V gene TRBV6-1; D is possibly TRBD1 (5 bases). Germline CDR1 MNHNS, CDR2 SASEGT. This CDR3 has 14 residues. V shed 6 bases and J shed 7 bases, with 18 bases lying between them.

Many counts were recorded for this clonotype. This rearrangement joins TRBV7-2 to TRBJ1-3; no firm D call. The V and J ends lost 3 bases and 8 bases respectively, with 11 bases between them. Germline CDR1 and CDR2: SGHTA and FQGNSA. The CDR3 spans 13 residues. The CDR3 coding sequence is TGTGCCAGCAGCTTTCGTACTTTCGACACCATATATTTT. Translating it yields CASSFRTFDTIYF.

J is TRBJ2-1 and V is TRBV7-2; TRBD1 matches at 9 bases. J gave up 12 bases and V 5 bases, and 5 bases lay outside the gene matches. Looked up from germline, CDR1 is SGHTA and CDR2 is FQGNSA. The CDR3 is made up of 12 amino acids. CDR3 in amino acids: CASSPTGGWQFF. CDR3 sequence (DNA): TGTGCCAGCAGCCCGACAGGGGGTTGGCAGTTCTTC. Complete variable domain (other parts from reference TRBV7-2 and TRBJ2-1): GAGVSQSPSNKVTEKGKDVELRCDPISGHTALYWYRQSLGQGLEFLIYFQGNSAPDKSGLPSDRFSAERTGGSVSTLTIQRTQQEDSAVYLCASSPTGGWQFFGPGTRLTVL.

This clonotype was seen more than once but under ten times. The V gene is TRBV9, the J gene TRBJ2-2, with D possibly TRBD2 on 6 matching bases. CDR1 and CDR2 (germline): SGDLS, YYNGEE. Trimming removed 3 bases at V and 4 bases at J, with 19 bases between. CDR3 length: 17 amino acids. As DNA, the CDR3 is TGTGCCAGCAGCGACCATTTTCGGGGGAGTACCACCGGGGAGCTGTTTTTT. This translates into CASSDHFRGSTTGELFF.

This clonotype was recorded at least ten times. V is TRBV7-2 and J is TRBJ2-1; D remains unclear. CDR3 size: 15 residues. The V gene lost 5 bases and the J gene lost 0 bases, with 11 bases spanning the gap. Germline V gene sequence: CDR1 SGHTA, CDR2 FQGNSA. DNA for the CDR3: TGTGCCAGCAGCGTGCTCGCCAGCTCCTACAATGAGCAGTTCTTC. Amino acids: CASSVLASSYNEQFF. Based on the CDR3 plus reference TRBV7-2 and TRBJ2-1, the full variable domain is GAGVSQSPSNKVTEKGKDVELRCDPISGHTALYWYRQSLGQGLEFLIYFQGNSAPDKSGLPSDRFSAERTGGSVSTLTIQRTQQEDSAVYLCASSVLASSYNEQFFGPGTRLTVL.

V and J are TRBV6-1 and TRBJ2-3, with D unclear. The germline CDR1 and CDR2 sequences are MNHNS and SASEGT. CDR3 size: 14 residues. Trimming pared 7 bases from V and 1 base from J, leaving 12 bases between. Written as DNA, the CDR3 is TGTGCCAGCACCGACGGAGCCGGCACAGATACGCAGTATTTT. It translates to CASTDGAGTDTQYF.

The chain recombines TRBV28 with TRBJ2-4; 8 nucleotides line up with TRBD2. Looked up from germline, CDR1 is MDHEN and CDR2 is SYDVKM. The CDR3 totals 14 residues. V dropped 6 bases and J dropped 1; count of bases not matched to a gene: 2. The CDR3 is CASSPGGAKNIQYF. As DNA, the CDR3 is TGTGCCAGCAGCCCGGGGGGGGCCAAAAACATTCAGTACTTC.